The T cell receptor beta chain under discussion was sequenced for a study of blood T cell repertoires in COVID-19. Here immunoSEQ multiplex PCR was the method, and the copy in TCRdb shows in-frame clones only, minus some. In the table there are about 230,000 clones, over 75% of which are singletons. The CDR3 sequence is 14 residues long. V lost 5 bases to trimming and J lost 8 bases; unmatched junction nucleotides: 8. Germline V gives CDR1 SGHVS, CDR2 FQNEAQ. The receptor's source is a man in his forties or fifties with COVID-19, enrolled during active disease. This sequence joins TRBV7-8 and TRBJ1-4; 7 bases fit TRBD1. The source material was peripheral blood. CDR3 nucleotides: TGTGCCAGCAGCCCGAGGACAGGTGGCGAAAAACTGTTTTTT. It yields the protein CASSPRTGGEKLFF.